This T cell receptor beta chain was retrieved from a study of blood T cell repertoires in COVID-19. V was clipped by 4 bases and J by 5 bases; unmatched bases: 10. Germline V lookup: CDR1 SQVTM, CDR2 ANQGSEA. The CDR3 totals 14 residues. The table came from immunoSEQ multiplex PCR; TCRdb's copy has only in-frame clones and leaves some out. This table holds 150,000 to 200,000 clones, approximately 90% found once. The clonotype originates from a human donor in a cohort sampled during active COVID-19. J is TRBJ2-7 and V is TRBV29-1, with 8 bases fitting TRBD2. Source material: peripheral blood. The CDR3 sequence is CSVGGSGARNEQYF. The CDR3 DNA reads TGCAGCGTTGGTGGTAGCGGGGCCCGGAACGAGCAGTACTTC.